The source of this TCR beta chain is a study of OX40 agonist ivuxolimab in advanced cancers. Study-level results: Expanded clones belonging to CD8+ T cells outnumbered, on average, those of CD4+.

Profiled with immunoSEQ multiplex PCR; TCRdb holds only in-frame clones, not every one. The sample records some 70,000 clones, approximately 84% being singletons. On this clone: Its cognate antigen is unknown.

Blood got drawn at baseline, again on cycle 4 day 1, and then on cycle 7 day 1. Germline lookup yields CDR1 SGDLS and CDR2 YYNGEE. CDR3 size: 16 residues. V lost 0 bases to trimming and J lost 7 bases, with 16 bases between them. The gene calls are TRBV9 and TRBJ1-4, with D possibly matching TRBD1 (6 bases). Material: CD4+ or CD8+ T cells sorted from blood, obtained in a trial of the OX40 agonist ivuxolimab. This TCR derives from an adult with an advanced solid tumor such as melanoma, head and neck, liver or kidney cancer. In nucleotides, the CDR3 is TGTGCCAGCAGCGTAGGGGCCGGGGGCGGTACTGAAAAACTGTTTTTT. Translated: CASSVGAGGGTEKLFF.